Given below is one TCR beta chain in context. Its antigen is not known. This entry belongs to a study of cytomegalovirus exposure and HLA in healthy donors. The wider study: Most donors, around 81% of over 300 genotyped, fell in the Caucasian-associated ancestry cluster.

It was with 60 Vbeta and 13 Jbeta primers that the PCR ran. The data were produced by immunoSEQ multiplex PCR, yet TCRdb's version contains in-frame clones alone and is incomplete. The data show 70,000 to 90,000 clones, just over 70% seen once. The CDR3 extends over 15 amino acids. From germline, CDR1 is LGHNT and CDR2 FRNRAP. J gave up 6 bases and V 1 base, and 4 bases lay outside the gene matches. Study-level findings and limits: In a later analysis, CMV-associated beta chains were mostly HLA-associated, it appeared.

The TCR originated in a man aged 60 to 75 in good health and CMV-seropositive. This rearrangement joins TRBV12-5 to TRBJ2-1; the match to TRBD1 covers 9 bases. The sample taken for sequencing was PBMCs. For the CDR3, the DNA is TGTGCTAGTGGTTTGGAGGGACAGGGAGTCAATGAGCAGTTCTTC. Its protein is CASGLEGQGVNEQFF.